Given below is one T cell receptor (beta chain) in context. With 0 bases removed from V and 4 bases from J, the gap between germline ends came to 14 bases. This CDR3 has 16 residues. Germline V lookup: CDR1 LGHNA, CDR2 YSLEER. This table comes from immunoSEQ multiplex PCR, and its TCRdb copy is limited to in-frame clones, with some not included. The sample lists 350,000 to 450,000 clones, approximately 90% occurring once. The source of the sample is a study of control samples from healthy donors and cancer patients. J is TRBJ2-3 and V is TRBV4-3; D perhaps matches TRBD2 (6 bases). This TCR derives from a man aged 35-49 years with head and neck cancer. Source material: PBMCs. CDR3 sequence: CASSQDRGGPPDTQYF. For the CDR3, the DNA is TGCGCCAGCAGCCAAGATAGAGGAGGGCCTCCAGATACGCAGTATTTT.